This entry concerns a single T cell receptor beta chain. The antigen is undetermined. The sample is drawn from a study of cytomegalovirus exposure and HLA in healthy donors. General study results and limits: Researchers reported that a few CMV-associated chains were confirmed in vitro as CMV antigen-specific.

With 60 Vbeta and 13 Jbeta primers, the PCR was carried out. Sequenced by immunoSEQ multiplex PCR; TCRdb stores in-frame clones only, minus some. The table has some 100,000 clones, 60% to 85% seen once; the top ten hold more than 10%. The V gene lost 8 bases and the J gene lost 4 bases, with 9 bases spanning the gap. CDR3 length equals 12 residues. The germline V gene has CDR1 ENHRY and CDR2 SYGVKD. The sample taken for sequencing was PBMCs. The clonotype was recovered from a woman aged 40 to 49 in good health and CMV-seropositive. The gene calls are TRBV10-3 and TRBJ1-3; maybe TRBD1 (6 bases). For the CDR3, the DNA is TGTGCCATCGGGCAGGGGGGAAACACCATATATTTT. Its translation is CAIGQGGNTIYF.